One sample yielded the 30 T cell receptor beta chains listed below, sequenced in a study of identical twins. TCRdb re-called the 5' RACE reads through MiXCR, storing one row per CDR3 protein. The sample has some 790,000 distinct CDR3 sequences; over 15% are singletons. These records were also assigned to another study, of T cells expressing NK-cell markers.

Input material: PBMCs. The receptors stem from a woman aged 18-35 years in good health.

The V call is TRBV5-6, the J call TRBJ1-1; no firm D call. CDR1 and CDR2 (germline): SGHDT, YYEEEE. This CDR3 region has 13 residues. The V and J ends lost 5 bases and 8 bases respectively, with 16 bases between them. The CDR3 DNA reads as TGTGCCAGCAGTCTTAGAACCGGGGAGGAAGCTTTCTTT. Residues: CASSLRTGEEAFF. The full variable domain, its missing parts supplied by reference TRBV5-6 and TRBJ1-1, is DAGVTQSPTHLIKTRGQQVTLRCSPKSGHDTVSWYQQALGQGPQFIFQYYEEEERQRGNFPDRFSGHQFPNYSSELNVNALLLGDSALYLCASSLRTGEEAFFGQGTRLTVV.

This clonotype came up a few times. This rearrangement joins TRBV29-1 to TRBJ2-7; 9 bases fit TRBD1. The CDR3 has 14 amino acids. Trimming cost V 5 bases and J 2 bases; bases outside gene matches: 7. Per germline, CDR1 SQVTM and CDR2 ANQGSEA. For the CDR3, the DNA is TGCAGCGTTTACGGGGGGACAGGGACCTACGAGCAGTACTTC. It translates to CSVYGGTGTYEQYF.

This clonotype was recorded at least ten times. The chain uses TRBV24-1 and TRBJ2-3; tentative D call: TRBD2 (5 bases). The CDR3 has 13 residues. CDR1 KGHDR and CDR2 SFDVKD come from the germline V gene. Trimming removed 3 bases from V and 8 bases from J, with 11 bases in between. The CDR3 DNA reads TGTGCCACCAGTGATGCACTAGGTAGTACGCAGTATTTT. Encoded protein: CATSDALGSTQYF.

The chain uses TRBV30 and TRBJ2-3; D not resolved. This CDR3 has 10 amino acids. V lost 3 bases and J 7 bases, leaving 5 bases between the germline ends. The V gene's germline CDR1 is GTSNPN and CDR2 SVGIG (reference sequence). The CDR3 DNA follows: TGTGCCTGGAGGGTAAATACGCAGTATTTT. This gives the protein CAWRVNTQYF. The whole variable domain, filled in from reference TRBV30 and TRBJ2-3, reads SQTIHQWPATLVQPVGSPLSLECTVEGTSNPNLYWYRQAAGRGLQLLFYSVGIGQISSEVPQNLSASRPQDRQFILSSKKLLLSDSGFYLCAWRVNTQYFGPGTRLTVL.

This clonotype came up a few times. V and J are TRBV12-3 or TRBV12-4 and TRBJ2-7, with 11 bases matching TRBD2. This CDR3 comprises 17 residues. The V gene end was trimmed by 4 bases and the J gene end by 4 bases; junction bases not matched to a gene: 12. The CDR3 protein is CASSSRKTSGEQYEQYF. CDR3 DNA: TGTGCCAGCAGTTCCCGAAAGACTAGCGGGGAGCAATACGAGCAGTACTTC.

This clonotype has more than one count but fewer than ten. The chain uses TRBV6-1 and TRBJ1-5; D remains unclear. Between the trimmed V and J ends, which lost 5 bases and 0 bases, there was a span of 11 bases. Germline assignment: CDR1 MNHNS and CDR2 SASEGT. This CDR3 has 15 residues. The CDR3 here is CASSIYRDSNQPQHF. CDR3 sequence (DNA): TGTGCCAGCAGTATTTACAGAGATAGCAATCAGCCCCAGCATTTT.

This clonotype has a count of ten or more. Here the CDR3 DNA reads TGTGCCAGCAGAAAGGACAGGCGTAGCTCCTACGAGCAGTACTTC. Protein product: CASRKDRRSSYEQYF. The chain couples TRBV6-1 to TRBJ2-7; TRBD1 matches at 7 bases. CDR3 length: 15 residues. Per the germline V gene, CDR1 is MNHNS and CDR2 is SASEGT. The junction had 8 bases not matched to a gene; V was cut back by 6 bases and J by 0 bases.

This rearrangement joins TRBV5-1 to TRBJ1-1, with TRBD1 as a possible D gene (6 bases). Trimming took 4 bases from V and 6 from J, leaving 16 bases between them. This CDR3 contains 14 residues. Germline V gene sequence: CDR1 SGHRS, CDR2 YFSETQ. CDR3 sequence reads: CASSRTANPPEAFF. The CDR3 nucleotides read TGCGCCAGCAGCAGGACAGCTAACCCTCCTGAAGCTTTCTTT.

The J gene is TRBJ2-7, the V gene TRBV24-1; D not certain. V was trimmed by 3 bases and J by 5 bases, leaving 10 bases between them. CDR1 KGHDR and CDR2 SFDVKD come from the germline V gene. CDR3 size: 13 residues. CDR3 sequence reads: CATSDPPADEQYF. The CDR3 DNA is TGTGCCACCAGTGATCCCCCCGCCGACGAGCAGTACTTC.

The J gene is TRBJ2-1, the V gene TRBV20-1; TRBD2 agrees at 8 bases. Germline V CDR1 and CDR2: DFQATT, SNEGSKA (reference sequence). The CDR3 has 14 residues. Trimming at V came to 6 bases and at J to 15 bases, leaving 19 bases not matched to a gene. The CDR3, as DNA: TGCAGTGCGGACCCTAGGGGCTCGGCGGGAGGTCGGTTCTTC. It yields the protein CSADPRGSAGGRFF.

The rearrangement joins TRBV5-1 to TRBJ2-3; 11 bases fit TRBD2. Unmatched junction bases numbered 11, after V lost 4 bases and J lost 1 base. The germline gives CDR1 SGHRS, CDR2 YFSETQ. The CDR3 has 18 residues. The CDR3 reads CASSAGPLAGGRTDTQYF. As DNA, the CDR3 is TGCGCCAGCAGCGCTGGTCCCCTAGCGGGAGGTCGCACAGATACGCAGTATTTT.

This clonotype showed up just a few times. This chain joins TRBV20-1 and TRBJ2-1, with D hard to call. The V end was cut by 3 bases, the J end by 3 bases, with 9 bases between. Per the germline V gene, CDR1 is DFQATT and CDR2 is SNEGSKA (reference sequence). The CDR3 extends over 13 amino acids. CDR3 residues: CSASPGDYNEQFF. The CDR3 region has the DNA TGCAGTGCTAGCCCCGGAGACTACAATGAGCAGTTCTTC.

This chain connects TRBV6-5 to TRBJ2-7, with 13 positions matching TRBD2. The CDR3 is 16 residues long. V lost 4 bases to trimming and J lost 4 bases; unmatched junction nucleotides: 7. Germline CDR1 MNHEY, CDR2 SVGAGI. The CDR3 loop reads CASSSPGLAGSYEQYF. In DNA, the CDR3 is TGTGCCAGCAGTTCCCCGGGACTAGCGGGGAGTTACGAGCAGTACTTC.

This sequence joins TRBV12-3 or TRBV12-4 and TRBJ1-4; 7 bases are a match to TRBD1. The CDR3 runs to 14 residues. Unmatched junction bases numbered 5, after V lost 5 bases and J lost 5 bases. Written as DNA, the CDR3 is TGTGCCAGCAGTCCTGGGACAGTCAATGAAAAACTGTTTTTT. Its protein is CASSPGTVNEKLFF.

The CDR3 region is CASSHGTRGATSYEQYF. CDR3 DNA: TGTGCCAGCAGCCATGGAACTAGGGGGGCTACCTCCTACGAGCAGTACTTC. The genes are TRBV3-1 and TRBJ2-7, with D perhaps TRBD1 or TRBD2 (6 bases each). The CDR3 extends over 17 amino acids. Deletions cut 3 bases from V and 0 bases from J, with 18 bases between. Germline values: CDR1 LGHDT, CDR2 YNNKEL (reference sequence).

The sample holds one count of this clonotype. As DNA, the CDR3 is TGTGCCAGCAGTTCCGACCAGTACTATGGCTACACCTTC. This encodes CASSSDQYYGYTF. The rearrangement uses TRBV6-5 and TRBJ1-2; no definite D call. This CDR3 has 13 amino acids. V lost 4 bases to trimming and J lost 3 bases, with 9 bases between them. In germline, CDR1 is MNHEY, CDR2 SVGAGI.

The chain couples TRBV11-3 to TRBJ2-3, with TRBD1 matching over 10 bases. The germline gives CDR1 SGHNT, CDR2 YENEEA. V lost 4 bases, J lost 4 bases, and 8 bases stayed unmatched. The CDR3 sequence is 16 residues long. CDR3 DNA: TGTGCCAGCAGCTCAGCCGGGACAGGGGTGGCAGATACGCAGTATTTT. This codes for CASSSAGTGVADTQYF.

This clonotype came up a few times. This chain connects TRBV29-1 to TRBJ2-1; maybe TRBD1 (6 bases). The CDR3 covers 16 residues. CDR1 and CDR2 (germline): SQVTM, ANQGSEA. V lost 4 bases and J lost 1, with 17 bases in between. CDR3 nucleotides: TGCAGCGTTGTCAACTCCAGGGGCCCTTCCTACAATGAGCAGTTCTTC. This translates into CSVVNSRGPSYNEQFF.

The V call is TRBV7-9, the J call TRBJ2-1, with TRBD2 as a possible D gene (5 bases). Deletions cut 0 bases from V and 9 bases from J, with 12 bases between. Germline V CDR1 and CDR2: SEHNR, FQNEAQ (reference sequence). The CDR3 totals 14 residues. The CDR3 DNA follows: TGTGCCAGCAGCTTAGCCGCGGCTAGCAGTGAGCAGTTCTTC. Protein: CASSLAAASSEQFF.

The chain carries TRBV7-9 and TRBJ1-4; D is perhaps TRBD1 (5 bases). The CDR3 loop spans 13 amino acids. Germline CDR1 SEHNR, CDR2 FQNEAQ (reference sequence). V was shortened by 4 bases and J by 6 bases, with 9 bases between the two germline ends. The CDR3 reads CASSSRGDEKLFF. As DNA, the CDR3 is TGTGCCAGCAGCTCAAGGGGAGATGAAAAACTGTTTTTT.

The V gene is TRBV10-3, the J gene TRBJ1-1; possible D gene TRBD1, 5 bases. In germline, CDR1 is ENHRY, CDR2 SYGVKD. This CDR3 region has 14 residues. Trimming took 6 bases from V and 1 from J, leaving 12 bases between them. CDR3: CAISEGVQNTEAFF. The CDR3 nucleotides are TGTGCCATCAGCGAAGGGGTACAGAACACTGAAGCTTTCTTT.

There are a few counts of this clonotype. The chain is built from TRBV7-2 and TRBJ2-5; 7 bases are shared with TRBD2. CDR3 length equals 15 residues. Germline V gene data show CDR1 as SGHTA and CDR2 as FQGNSA. Trimming at V came to 6 bases and at J to 3 bases, leaving 10 bases not matched to a gene. The CDR3 protein is CASSQKISGKETQYF. CDR3 in DNA: TGTGCCAGCAGTCAGAAAATAAGCGGGAAAGAGACCCAGTACTTC.

The genes are TRBV10-3 and TRBJ1-4, with a possible D match to TRBD1 (5 bases). V was clipped by 8 bases and J by 6 bases, with 7 bases between them. Germline CDR1 ENHRY, CDR2 SYGVKD. The CDR3 spans 11 residues. CDR3 in amino acids: CAIGGDEKLFF. The CDR3 coding sequence is TGTGCCATCGGGGGGGATGAAAAACTGTTTTTT.

The chain couples TRBV27 to TRBJ2-3, with D hard to call. Per the germline V gene, CDR1 is MNHEY and CDR2 is SMNVEV (reference sequence). The CDR3 length is 13 residues. Trimming took 3 bases from V and 5 from J, leaving 9 bases between them. DNA for the CDR3: TGTGCCAGCAGTTTTCAGGTTTTAGATACGCAGTATTTT. Its translation is CASSFQVLDTQYF.

This clonotype was seen a handful of times. The V and J genes are TRBV5-6 and TRBJ2-6; D is possibly TRBD1 (6 bases). Germline CDR1 and CDR2: SGHDT and YYEEEE. This CDR3 is built from 15 residues. Between the trimmed V and J ends, which lost 4 bases and 0 bases, there was a span of 8 bases. CDR3: CASSPGVSGANVLTF. CDR3 DNA sequence: TGTGCCAGCAGCCCAGGGGTCTCTGGGGCCAACGTCCTGACTTTC.

V is TRBV7-8 and J is TRBJ1-1; D is undetermined. Germline V gives CDR1 SGHVS, CDR2 FQNEAQ. V shed 7 bases and J shed 0 bases, with 12 bases lying between them. The length of the CDR3 is 14 residues. The CDR3 DNA is TGTGCCAGCAAAGCCCGTATCCTGAACACTGAAGCTTTCTTT. It yields the protein CASKARILNTEAFF.

Only a few counts were recorded for this clonotype. V usage is TRBV20-1 and J usage is TRBJ1-2; D unclear. CDR1 and CDR2 from the germline V gene are DFQATT and SNEGSKA (reference sequence). The CDR3 is 12 residues long. Trimming pared 6 bases from V and 8 bases from J, leaving 16 bases between. CDR3 sequence: CSARPGRGGYTF. The CDR3 bases are TGCAGTGCCCGCCCAGGCCGAGGGGGCTACACCTTC.

This clonotype has just a few counts. The chain carries TRBV7-2 and TRBJ2-1, with TRBD2 matching 8 bases. The CDR3 runs 18 residues. Germline V gene lookup returns CDR1 SGHTA and CDR2 FQGNSA. Germline trimming cut 7 bases from V and 9 bases from J; bases unmatched to any gene: 23. The CDR3 DNA is TGTGCCAGCACCATTCCTTTCGGGGGTAGCGGGGAGCTTGGTGAGCAGTTCTTC. Residues: CASTIPFGGSGELGEQFF.

This clonotype was observed at least ten times. This chain joins TRBV4-3 and TRBJ2-7; TRBD2 matches 11 bases. From germline, CDR1 is LGHNA and CDR2 YSLEER. J gave up 0 bases and V 3 bases, and 1 base lay outside the gene matches. The length of the CDR3 is 15 residues. DNA of the CDR3: TGCGCCAGCAGCCACGGACTAGCGGGCTCCTACGAGCAGTACTTC. This gives the protein CASSHGLAGSYEQYF.

The sample holds a few counts of this clonotype. This chain's CDR3 is CSVDPVLNYGYTF. DNA for the CDR3: TGCAGCGTTGACCCGGTGTTAAACTATGGCTACACCTTC. V gene TRBV29-1 combines with J gene TRBJ1-2; no clear D gene. V was trimmed by 3 bases and J by 2 bases, leaving 10 bases between them. Per germline, CDR1 SQVTM and CDR2 ANQGSEA. The CDR3 has 13 residues.